This T cell receptor (beta chain) was obtained from a study of blood T cell repertoires in COVID-19. Study in general: The United States, Italy and Spain supplied acute and convalescent COVID-19 samples. From T cells, B-cell-depleted T cells, or PBMCs came the material, which was cDNA or gDNA.

Original methodology: Estimation of nucleated cell counts was performed using reference gene primer amplification. TCRdb's copy holds only in-frame clones and misses some; the assay was immunoSEQ multiplex PCR. Clone size and the V and J calls come from that table; the DNA yielded D and trimming. The sample has roughly 100,000 clones; roughly nine tenths are singletons. The CDR3 extends over 13 amino acids. V trimming: 6 bases; J trimming: 7 bases; junction bases outside the gene matches: 8. This clonotype was sampled from a human donor in a cohort sampled during active COVID-19. Sequences were obtained from peripheral blood. The chain joins TRBV12-3 or TRBV12-4 to TRBJ2-7; 8 bases map to TRBD1. CDR3 coding DNA: TGTGCCAGCAGAACCGGGACAGGTTGGGAGCAGTACTTC. Encoded protein: CASRTGTGWEQYF.